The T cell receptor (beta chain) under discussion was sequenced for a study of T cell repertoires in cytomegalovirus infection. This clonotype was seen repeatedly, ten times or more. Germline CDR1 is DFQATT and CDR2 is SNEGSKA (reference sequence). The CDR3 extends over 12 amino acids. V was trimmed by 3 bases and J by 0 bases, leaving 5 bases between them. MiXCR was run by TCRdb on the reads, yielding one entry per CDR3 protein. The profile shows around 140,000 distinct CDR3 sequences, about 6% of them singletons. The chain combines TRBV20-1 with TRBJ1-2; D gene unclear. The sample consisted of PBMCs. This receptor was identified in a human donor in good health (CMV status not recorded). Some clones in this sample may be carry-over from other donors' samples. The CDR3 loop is CSASKPNYGYTF. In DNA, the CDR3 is TGCAGTGCTAGTAAGCCTAACTATGGCTACACCTTC.